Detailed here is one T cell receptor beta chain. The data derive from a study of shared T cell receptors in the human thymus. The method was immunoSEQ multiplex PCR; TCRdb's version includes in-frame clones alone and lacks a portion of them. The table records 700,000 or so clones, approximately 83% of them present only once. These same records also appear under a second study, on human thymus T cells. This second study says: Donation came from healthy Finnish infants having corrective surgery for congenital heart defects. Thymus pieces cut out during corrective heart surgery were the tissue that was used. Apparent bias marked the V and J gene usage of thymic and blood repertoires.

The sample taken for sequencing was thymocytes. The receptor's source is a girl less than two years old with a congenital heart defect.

CDR3 sequence (DNA): TGTGCCACCGCACCAAACAAACAAGCGGGGGCGACACTCGAGCAGTACTTC. Translation gives CATAPNKQAGATLEQYF. This chain joins TRBV15 and TRBJ2-7; the match to TRBD2 covers 8 bases. CDR3 length: 17 residues. J was trimmed by 6 bases and V by 8 bases; bases with no gene match: 21. The germline CDR1 and CDR2 sequences are LNHNV and YYDKDF (reference sequence).